The rows below give T cell receptor beta chains drawn from one sample of a study of blood T cell repertoires in COVID-19. The method was immunoSEQ multiplex PCR; TCRdb's version includes in-frame clones alone and lacks a portion of them. The data contain about 250,000 clones, 88% of them singletons. The source material was peripheral blood. The receptors were gathered from a woman in her 30s with acute or convalescent COVID-19. Both conserved end residues are trimmed from each CDR3.

>TRBJ1-2|TRBV9
ASSVVGTGIYGYT
>TRBJ2-6|TRBV11-2
ASSGGGTWANVLT
>TRBJ2-2|TRBV6-5
ASRWDSGTGELF
>TRBJ2-7|TRBV11-3
ASSSGRPPYEQY
>TRBJ1-2|TRBV5-1
ASSLEGTGLGGYT
>TRBJ2-1|TRBV6-4
ASSDSEANEQF
>TRBJ1-5|TRBV27
ASSPGQGPNQPQH
>TRBJ1-6|TRBV5-4
ASSSGTGGSYNSPLH
>TRBJ2-3|TRBV19
ASSPGQPPSTDTQY
>TRBJ2-3|TRBV7-2
ASSPGLAGLITQY
>TRBJ1-3|TRBV11-3
ASSLQGLSSGNTIY
>TRBJ1-1|TRBV5-1
ASSWTGEITEAF
>TRBJ2-5|TRBV3-1/TRBV3-2
ASTRTSGREETQY
>TRBJ2-3|TRBV6-4
ASSVQAGSTDTQY
>TRBJ1-5|TRBV7-2
ASSFLGQGWVSNQPQH
>TRBJ2-7|TRBV7-2
ASSRTSGRWDEQY
>TRBJ1-1|TRBV27
ASSLVALAGTEAF
>TRBJ2-1|TRBV5-6
ASSLGTEFYNEQF
>TRBJ1-1|TRBV19
ASSIWETEAF
>TRBJ1-5|TRBV19
ASSMVGQGWQPQH
>TRBJ2-7|TRBV15
ATSPDGGFHEQY
>TRBJ2-4|TRBV19
ASSTGAKNIQY
>TRBJ2-1|TRBV5-4
ASSTDRPSYNEQF
>TRBJ1-3|TRBV19
ASSPGYNSGNTIY
>TRBJ2-7|TRBV29-1
SVELGGESGEQY
>TRBJ2-2|TRBV19
ASSIDRRWGPGELF
>TRBJ2-1|TRBV6-5
ASRATSGRVGEQF
>TRBJ1-4|TRBV12-5
ASGYTGVHYEKLF